The 12 T cell receptor beta chains given below trace back to one sample, sequenced in a study of blood T cell repertoires in COVID-19. Clones were sequenced by immunoSEQ multiplex PCR, and TCRdb holds only the in-frame ones, with some missing. Of about 66,000 clones in the sample, just over 85% were seen once. Sequenced material: peripheral blood. All receptors come from a man in his forties or fifties with active COVID-19.

Concerning this clone: Additional DNA sequences in this sample encode the identical CDR3. V is TRBV29-1 and J is TRBJ2-3; 10 bases are shared with TRBD2. The CDR3 runs to 15 residues. Trimming removed 6 bases from V and 1 base from J; junction bases left unmatched: 7. CDR1 is SQVTM and CDR2 is ANQGSEA in the germline V gene. The CDR3, as DNA: TGCAGCGTCGAACTACTAGCGGGGCGCACAGATACGCAGTATTTT. This sequence encodes CSVELLAGRTDTQYF.

The chain couples TRBV7-2 to TRBJ2-1; 10 bases line up with TRBD2. The J segment lost 4 bases and the V segment lost 5 bases, leaving 8 bases of the junction unmatched. CDR1 SGHTA and CDR2 FQGNSA come from the germline V gene. The CDR3 has 16 amino acids. This chain's CDR3 is CASSPLTSGLYNEQFF. The CDR3 DNA is TGTGCCAGCAGCCCCTTGACTAGCGGGCTTTACAATGAGCAGTTCTTC.

V is TRBV18 and J is TRBJ2-1, with D perhaps matching TRBD1 (5 bases). Per the germline V gene, CDR1 is KGHSH and CDR2 is LQKENI. The CDR3 covers 13 residues. The germline V and J ends were trimmed by 3 bases and 7 bases, with 10 bases remaining between them. The CDR3 nucleotides are TGTGCCAGCTCACCCTCCAGGGATAATGAGCAGTTCTTC. Translating gives CASSPSRDNEQFF.

The chain carries TRBV5-4 and TRBJ1-1; 8 bases line up with TRBD1. Per the germline V gene, CDR1 is SGHNT and CDR2 is YYREEE (reference sequence). V dropped 5 bases and J dropped 0; count of bases not matched to a gene: 3. CDR3 length: 14 amino acids. CDR3 amino acids: CASRRTGMNTEAFF. CDR3 DNA: TGTGCCAGCAGAAGGACAGGGATGAACACTGAAGCTTTCTTT.

The V gene is TRBV7-9, the J gene TRBJ1-3, with 7 bases aligning to TRBD1. This CDR3 comprises 15 residues. Germline CDR1 SEHNR, CDR2 FQNEAQ (reference sequence). V was pared by 7 bases and J by 1 base, with 7 bases of the junction left unmatched. In DNA form, the CDR3 reads TGTGCCAGCACCTCCGAGGGGGCGTCTGGAAACACCATATATTTT. This codes for CASTSEGASGNTIYF.

The V and J genes are TRBV5-4 and TRBJ1-2; TRBD1 is a possible D gene (5 bases). The germline V gene has CDR1 SGHNT and CDR2 YYREEE (reference sequence). The length of the CDR3 is 16 residues. V gave up 0 bases and J gave up 0 bases, with 12 bases separating them. The CDR3 reads CASSLGAGGANYGYTF. As DNA, the CDR3 is TGTGCCAGCAGCTTGGGGGCCGGGGGAGCTAACTATGGCTACACCTTC.

This chain uses TRBV5-1 with TRBJ1-2; tentatively, D is TRBD1 (5 bases). This CDR3 comprises 14 residues. Trimming took 5 bases from V and 6 from J, leaving 17 bases between them. Germline V gene lookup returns CDR1 SGHRS and CDR2 YFSETQ. The CDR3 bases are TGCGCCAGCAGAGCCTCGATAGGGGTGGATGGCTACACCTTC. Translating it yields CASRASIGVDGYTF.

The chain carries TRBV5-4 and TRBJ2-1; 11 bases agree with TRBD2. Unmatched junction bases numbered 2, after V lost 4 bases and J lost 2 bases. The germline CDR1 and CDR2 sequences are SGHNT and YYREEE (reference sequence). The CDR3 consists of 15 residues. The CDR3 reads CASSVSGGAYNEQFF. DNA of the CDR3: TGTGCCAGCAGCGTTAGCGGGGGGGCCTACAATGAGCAGTTCTTC.

This chain links TRBV2 with TRBJ1-2; TRBD1 might be the D (5 bases). CDR3 length: 13 amino acids. V lost 7 bases to trimming and J lost 8 bases, with 17 bases between them. Germline-derived CDR1 and CDR2 are SNHLY and FYNNEI. CDR3 residues: CASKRTLFDGYTF. CDR3 in DNA: TGTGCCAGCAAACGGACATTGTTTGACGGCTACACCTTC.

CDR3 residues: CASSPDSSYTEAFF. The DNA of the CDR3 is TGTGCCAGCAGCCCGGACAGTTCATACACTGAAGCTTTCTTT. The chain combines TRBV11-2 with TRBJ1-1; possible D gene TRBD1, 6 bases. The V end was cut by 5 bases, the J end by 3 bases, with 13 bases between. Germline V gives CDR1 SGHAT, CDR2 FQNNGV. This CDR3 has 14 residues.

V is TRBV18 and J is TRBJ2-1; TRBD1 matches at 10 bases. Germline-derived CDR1 and CDR2 are KGHSH and LQKENI. The J segment lost 6 bases and the V segment lost 3 bases, leaving 8 bases of the junction unmatched. The CDR3 totals 16 residues. CDR3 amino acids: CASSPQGQGLVNEQFF. CDR3 in DNA: TGTGCCAGCTCACCTCAGGGACAGGGGTTAGTCAATGAGCAGTTCTTC.

V is TRBV5-1 and J is TRBJ2-1; 8 bases match TRBD2. From germline, CDR1 is SGHRS and CDR2 YFSETQ. With 2 bases clipped from V and 12 bases from J, the junction kept 19 bases outside the gene matches. CDR3 size: 17 residues. The CDR3 DNA is TGCGCCAGCAGCTTTTACTCGGGGGGGAGACCCGAGGGAGGGCAGTTCTTC. Amino acids: CASSFYSGGRPEGGQFF.